One T cell receptor beta chain is described in this entry. The table came from immunoSEQ multiplex PCR; TCRdb's copy has only in-frame clones and leaves some out. Of some 70,000 clones detected, about 80% appear once; the ten largest clones hold around 2.8%. The data originate from a study of control samples from healthy donors and cancer patients. V was cut by 5 bases and J by 4 bases, with 14 bases left in between. The CDR3 is 14 residues long. Germline CDR1 is SGHTA and CDR2 is FQGNSA. The specimen sequenced was PBMCs. This receptor was obtained from a woman aged 45-59 years with lung cancer. The chain recombines TRBV7-2 with TRBJ1-1; tentatively, D is TRBD1 (6 bases). CDR3 residues: CASSPQGRGTEAFF. DNA of the CDR3: TGTGCCAGCAGCCCGCAGGGGAGGGGCACTGAAGCTTTCTTT. Based on the CDR3 plus reference TRBV7-2 and TRBJ1-1, the full variable domain is GAGVSQSPSNKVTEKGKDVELRCDPISGHTALYWYRQSLGQGLEFLIYFQGNSAPDKSGLPSDRFSAERTGGSVSTLTIQRTQQEDSAVYLCASSPQGRGTEAFFGQGTRLTVV.